Below are 9 T cell receptor beta chains sequenced from a single sample in a study of shared clonotypes between healthy human individuals. Libraries were prepared by immunoSEQ multiplex PCR; TCRdb keeps only in-frame clonotypes and omits some of them. The sample has some 200,000 clones; about 93% are singletons. Source material: naive CD4+ T cells sorted from blood. Subset meaning: CD45RA+ positively selected. These receptors all come from a woman aged 25 to 45 in good health.

The V call is TRBV21-1, the J call TRBJ1-5; the listed D gene, TRBD1, was not tested against the DNA. TRBV21-1 is termed a pseudogene. This CDR3 is built from 15 residues. The CDR3 spells CASKQGVRVDQPQHF. In nucleotides, the CDR3 is TGTGCCAGCAAACAGGGGGTCAGGGTCGATCAGCCCCAGCATTTT.

The rearrangement joins TRBV5-1 to TRBJ1-2, with D uncertain. There are 14 residues in the CDR3. The germline V and J ends were trimmed by 1 base and 0 bases, with 7 bases remaining between them. Germline lookup yields CDR1 SGHRS and CDR2 YFSETQ. The CDR3 spells CASSLIEPNYGYTF. The DNA for the CDR3 is TGCGCCAGCAGCTTGATAGAGCCTAACTATGGCTACACCTTC.

The chain employs TRBV29-1 and TRBJ2-1, with D possibly TRBD1 on 5 matching bases. CDR3 length equals 14 residues. With 5 bases removed from V and 0 bases from J, the gap between germline ends came to 11 bases. The germline V gene has CDR1 SQVTM and CDR2 ANQGSEA. The DNA for the CDR3 is TGCAGCGTTCGCTCGGACATCTCCTACAATGAGCAGTTCTTC. It translates to CSVRSDISYNEQFF.

The J gene is TRBJ2-3, the V gene TRBV10-3; 9 bases align to TRBD2. Germline lookup yields CDR1 ENHRY and CDR2 SYGVKD. V dropped 0 bases and J dropped 4; count of bases not matched to a gene: 8. The CDR3 has 17 amino acids. As DNA, the CDR3 is TGTGCCATCAGTGAGTCGGTGGCGGGAGGGCCGTCAGATACGCAGTATTTT. Protein sequence: CAISESVAGGPSDTQYF.

The rearrangement uses TRBV5-1 and TRBJ2-7, with 11 positions matching TRBD2. Germline CDR1 SGHRS, CDR2 YFSETQ. The CDR3 totals 17 residues. V gave up 3 bases and J gave up 0 bases; unmatched junction bases: 8. This chain's CDR3 is CASSSSTSGTNSYEQYF. The CDR3, as DNA: TGCGCCAGCAGCTCCTCGACTAGCGGGACAAACTCCTACGAGCAGTACTTC.

This clone is a singleton in its sample. V and J are TRBV28 and TRBJ1-2; weak D call: TRBD1 (6 bases). CDR3 length equals 15 residues. Germline V gene sequence: CDR1 MDHEN, CDR2 SYDVKM. Trimming pared 9 bases from V and 6 bases from J, leaving 23 bases between. The CDR3 protein is CASRGGGLKVDGYTF. Written as DNA, the CDR3 is TGTGCCAGTCGCGGAGGGGGACTGAAAGTGGATGGCTACACCTTC.

The chain links TRBV19 to TRBJ2-7; D call uncertain. CDR1 is LNHDA and CDR2 is SQIVND in the germline V gene (reference sequence). V was pared by 8 bases and J by 4 bases, with 15 bases between. The CDR3 extends over 13 amino acids. The CDR3 spells CASSVRAAYEQYF. As DNA, the CDR3 is TGTGCCAGTTCGGTTAGGGCGGCATACGAGCAGTACTTC.

The chain employs TRBV5-5 and TRBJ2-7, with 7 bases identical to TRBD1. V dropped 0 bases and J dropped 3; count of bases not matched to a gene: 6. The CDR3 is 15 residues long. Germline loops: CDR1 SGHKS, CDR2 YYEKEE (reference sequence). The CDR3 DNA reads TGTGCCAGCAGCTTGGGCTTTGGACAGGTCTACGAGCAGTACTTC. Translating it yields CASSLGFGQVYEQYF.

The CDR3 loop is CASSLGRYTEAFF. CDR3 sequence (DNA): TGTGCCAGCAGTTTGGGCCGATACACTGAAGCTTTCTTT. This rearrangement joins TRBV28 to TRBJ1-1; D unresolved. Trimming stripped 3 bases from V and 3 bases from J, with 8 bases between. Germline V gene sequence: CDR1 MDHEN, CDR2 SYDVKM. CDR3 size: 13 residues.